One sample yielded the 18 T cell receptor beta chains listed below, sequenced in a study of blood T cell repertoires in COVID-19. Data came from immunoSEQ multiplex PCR; TCRdb stores just in-frame clones and leaves some out. Among fewer than 350,000 clones listed, 65% to 90% were seen once. Sequencing was performed on peripheral blood. These receptors all stem from a woman in her sixties or seventies with active or convalescent COVID-19.

The chain uses TRBV6-2 or TRBV6-3 and TRBJ2-7; 10 nucleotides agree with TRBD1. Germline CDR1 and CDR2: MNHEY and SVGEGT. V lost 4 bases, J lost 4 bases, and 4 bases stayed unmatched. This CDR3 is built from 14 residues. The CDR3 region has the DNA TGTGCCAGCAGTTTTGGACAGGGGGGGTACGAGCAGTACTTC. Its translation is CASSFGQGGYEQYF.

This chain joins TRBV6-2 or TRBV6-3 and TRBJ2-1; TRBD2 aligns across 9 bases. The germline CDR1 and CDR2 sequences are MNHEY and SVGEGT. This CDR3 contains 17 residues. Losses at the gene ends were 4 bases for V and 5 bases for J; bases not matched to a gene: 12. The CDR3 DNA reads TGTGCCAGCAGTTCGAGCAGCTTAGCGGGGGTAGACAATGAGCAGTTCTTC. The encoded protein is CASSSSSLAGVDNEQFF.

The rearrangement joins TRBV5-1 to TRBJ2-5; TRBD2 aligns across 10 bases. The CDR3 contains 14 residues. CDR1 SGHRS and CDR2 YFSETQ come from the germline V gene. The V segment lost 4 bases and the J segment 4 bases; nucleotides outside the gene matches: 4. For the CDR3, the DNA is TGCGCCAGCAGCAATAGCGGGGGGAGAGAGACCCAGTACTTC. Residues: CASSNSGGRETQYF.

This clone showed up just a few times. This sample includes further DNA sequences coding for the same CDR3. The rearrangement links TRBV9 to TRBJ1-3; maybe TRBD1 (5 bases). The CDR3 extends over 14 amino acids. V shed 0 bases and J shed 4 bases, with 8 bases lying between them. CDR1 SGDLS and CDR2 YYNGEE come from the germline V gene. CDR3 region: CASSVGGAGNTIYF. The CDR3 DNA reads as TGTGCCAGCAGCGTAGGCGGGGCAGGAAACACCATATATTTT.

This chain connects TRBV5-1 to TRBJ2-5, with 14 positions matching TRBD2. Germline V gives CDR1 SGHRS, CDR2 YFSETQ. Trimming at V came to 0 bases and at J to 5 bases, leaving 6 bases not matched to a gene. CDR3 length equals 17 residues. The CDR3 nucleotides read TGCGCCAGCAGCTTGGCCGGGACTAGCGGGGGTGGTGAGACCCAGTACTTC. Protein: CASSLAGTSGGGETQYF. Full variable domain (rest looked up from reference TRBV5-1 and TRBJ2-5): KAGVTQTPRYLIKTRGQQVTLSCSPISGHRSVSWYQQTPGQGLQFLFEYFSETQRNKGNFPGRFSGRQFSNSRSEMNVSTLELGDSALYLCASSLAGTSGGGETQYFGPGTRLLVL.

J is TRBJ1-2 and V is TRBV19; D call uncertain. V was trimmed by 7 bases and J by 2 bases, leaving 11 bases between them. Per the germline V gene, CDR1 is LNHDA and CDR2 is SQIVND (reference sequence). This CDR3 has 13 amino acids. CDR3 sequence: CASIPGGNYGYTF. The CDR3 nucleotides read TGTGCCAGTATCCCCGGAGGGAACTATGGCTACACCTTC.

This clone was detected only a few times. The chain carries TRBV4-3 and TRBJ1-2; 8 bases agree with TRBD1. The CDR3 runs to 15 residues. CDR1 and CDR2 (germline): LGHNA, YSLEER. The trim removed 1 base at V and 3 bases at J, leaving 4 bases unmatched. Here the CDR3 reads CASSQGDRGDYGYTF. CDR3 bases: TGCGCCAGCAGCCAAGGAGACAGGGGCGACTATGGCTACACCTTC.

V usage is TRBV7-8 and J usage is TRBJ1-4, with D uncertain. CDR3 length: 16 residues. V lost 1 base to trimming and J lost 5 bases, with 14 bases between them. Germline V gene lookup returns CDR1 SGHVS and CDR2 FQNEAQ. For the CDR3, the DNA is TGTGCCAGCAGCTTAGAGAGTGAAGCGCAGAATGAAAAACTGTTTTTT. It translates to CASSLESEAQNEKLFF.

The V gene is TRBV12-5, the J gene TRBJ2-3, with TRBD2 as a possible D gene (6 bases). The V and J ends lost 2 bases and 0 bases respectively, with 9 bases between them. The CDR3 sequence is 15 residues long. The germline gives CDR1 LGHNT, CDR2 FRNRAP. The CDR3 sequence is CASGLPRGSTDTQYF. As DNA, the CDR3 is TGTGCTAGTGGTTTGCCCCGGGGGAGCACAGATACGCAGTATTTT. The variable domain in full, with the rest retrieved from reference TRBV12-5 and TRBJ2-3, is DARVTQTPRHKVTEMGQEVTMRCQPILGHNTVFWYRQTMMQGLELLAYFRNRAPLDDSGMPKDRFSAEMPDATLATLKIQPSEPRDSAVYFCASGLPRGSTDTQYFGPGTRLTVL.

The chain uses TRBV10-3 and TRBJ1-1; the D is unclear. Germline CDR1 and CDR2: ENHRY and SYGVKD. The CDR3 extends over 13 amino acids. Trimming cost V 6 bases and J 5 bases, with 13 bases left between them. CDR3 nucleotide sequence: TGTGCCATCAGGGAGGCGGCTAGGACTGAAGCTTTCTTT. It codes for CAIREAARTEAFF.

CDR3 in amino acids: CASSPRTVATNEKLFF. The CDR3 DNA reads TGTGCCAGCAGCCCGAGGACAGTTGCAACTAATGAAAAACTGTTTTTT. The chain has TRBV3-1 (or the pseudogene TRBV3-2) and TRBJ1-4; weak D call: TRBD1 (6 bases). Germline V CDR1 and CDR2: LGHDT, YNNKEL (reference sequence). The CDR3 loop spans 16 amino acids. Trimming cost V 4 bases and J 0 bases, with 12 bases left between them.

The rearrangement joins TRBV3-1 (or the pseudogene TRBV3-2) to TRBJ2-1, with no clear D. The CDR3 runs 16 residues. The germline CDR1 and CDR2 sequences are LGHDT and YNNKEL (reference sequence). Trimming shortened V by 1 base and J by 2 bases, and 12 bases separated the two germline ends. The CDR3 nucleotides read TGTGCCAGCAGCCAAGGGGCCCCAGGTACCTACAATGAGCAGTTCTTC. This translates into CASSQGAPGTYNEQFF.

CDR3 in amino acids: CASSGGRGQGVDTQYF. In DNA form, the CDR3 reads TGTGCCAGCAGTGGGGGGCGGGGACAGGGGGTAGATACGCAGTATTTT. The V call is TRBV27, the J call TRBJ2-3; 11 bases are a match to TRBD1. From germline, CDR1 is MNHEY and CDR2 SMNVEV (reference sequence). Trimming took 5 bases from V and 5 from J; bases not matched to a gene: 9. The CDR3 consists of 16 residues.

The V gene is TRBV18, the J gene TRBJ1-3, with 9 bases fitting TRBD1. With V trimmed by 4 bases and J by 4 bases, 8 bases remained unmatched. Germline V gene lookup returns CDR1 KGHSH and CDR2 LQKENI. This CDR3 contains 16 residues. CDR3 sequence (DNA): TGTGCCAGCTCACTGAACAGGGGGCGTTTAGGAAACACCATATATTTT. Protein: CASSLNRGRLGNTIYF. Supplemented by reference TRBV18 and TRBJ1-3, the full variable domain reads NAGVMQNPRHLVRRRGQEARLRCSPMKGHSHVYWYRQLPEEGLKFMVYLQKENIIDESGMPKERFSAEFPKEGPSILRIQQVVRGDSAAYFCASSLNRGRLGNTIYFGEGSWLTVV.

The gene calls are TRBV18 and TRBJ1-5; no clear D gene. Deletions cut 3 bases from V and 2 bases from J, with 23 bases between. This CDR3 contains 19 residues. Germline CDR1 and CDR2: KGHSH and LQKENI. CDR3 amino acids: CASSPPAPGGPPGNQPQHF. The CDR3 nucleotides are TGTGCCAGCTCACCCCCTGCGCCTGGAGGGCCCCCTGGCAATCAGCCCCAGCATTTT.

The J gene is TRBJ2-5, the V gene TRBV14; D possibly corresponds to TRBD2 (6 bases). The CDR3 contains 15 residues. V was clipped by 4 bases and J by 1 base, with 13 bases between them. Germline CDR1 is SGHDN and CDR2 is FVKESK. The CDR3 nucleotides read TGTGCCAGCAGCCCTCTAGGGACTGCCCAAGAGACCCAGTACTTC. Its protein is CASSPLGTAQETQYF.

The chain links TRBV30 to TRBJ2-1; D perhaps matches TRBD2 (5 bases). This CDR3 comprises 13 residues. Germline V lookup: CDR1 GTSNPN, CDR2 SVGIG (reference sequence). Trimming stripped 0 bases from V and 9 bases from J, with 12 bases between. The CDR3 DNA reads TGTGCCTGGAGTGTACTCGGGGTTGGTGAGCAGTTCTTC. Its protein product is CAWSVLGVGEQFF.

This chain connects TRBV3-1 (or the pseudogene TRBV3-2) to TRBJ1-2; D is possibly TRBD1 (6 bases). The V end was cut by 2 bases, the J end by 7 bases, with 14 bases between. The germline gives CDR1 LGHDT, CDR2 YNNKEL (reference sequence). This CDR3 contains 14 residues. The CDR3 reads CASSQLGRGRGYTF. The CDR3 DNA sequence: TGTGCCAGCAGCCAACTCGGCAGGGGCCGTGGCTACACCTTC.